These T cell receptor beta chains were read from a single sample in a study of yellow fever vaccine responses in identical twins. MiXCR, applied by TCRdb to the RT-PCR reads, yields one record per CDR3 protein. The repertoire includes thousands of distinct CDR3 sequences, approximately 90% of them detected once, and more than 2% sits in the top ten. The material sequenced was T cells from blood (PBMCs), unsorted or a sorted subset (not recorded which), taken before or after yellow fever vaccination (not recorded which). The receptor set was obtained from a woman under 30 who received the yellow fever vaccine. CDR3s include the opening cysteine and the closing phenylalanine or tryptophan. The order of the fields is V gene, D gene, J gene, clone size, CDR3 protein, CDR3 DNA. D genes are given only for firm matches. Clone sizes are given selectively: once, few, many, or a class where the clone is expanded.

>TRBV21-1|NA|TRBJ2-1|NA
CASSNKLASHSYNEQFF
TGTGCCAGCAGCAACAAACTAGCGTCTCATTCCTACAATGAGCAGTTCTTC
>TRBV11-3|NA|TRBJ1-1|NA
CASSLRGGLTEAFF
TGTGCCAGCAGCTTACGAGGGGGACTTACTGAAGCTTTCTTT
>TRBV20-1|TRBD2|TRBJ2-7|NA
CSASGSGSSYEQYF
TGCAGTGCTAGCGGCAGCGGGAGTTCTTACGAGCAGTACTTC
>TRBV2|NA|TRBJ1-2|few
CASSEAGWGYTF
TGTGCCAGCAGTGAAGCAGGGTGGGGCTACACCTTC
>TRBV12-3/TRBV12-4|TRBD1|TRBJ1-1|few
CASSLRGGVVGTEAFF
TGTGCCAGCAGTTTACGAGGGGGCGTGGTGGGCACTGAAGCTTTCTTT
>TRBV7-6|TRBD2|TRBJ2-2|NA
CASSPLPGGSRGELFF
TGTGCCAGCAGCCCCCTACCAGGCGGGAGTCGCGGGGAGCTGTTTTTT
>TRBV2|NA|TRBJ1-4|NA
CASTGGEDEKLFF
TGTGCCAGCACTGGCGGGGAGGACGAAAAACTGTTTTTT
>TRBV9|TRBD2|TRBJ2-5|NA
CASSPGGRTSGVHQETQYF
TGTGCCAGCAGCCCGGGGGGGCGGACTAGCGGGGTCCACCAAGAGACCCAGTACTTC
>TRBV19|NA|TRBJ2-7|NA
CASKEVGSSYEQYF
TGTGCCAGTAAGGAGGTGGGATCCTCCTACGAGCAGTACTTC
>TRBV4-2|TRBD2|TRBJ2-1|NA
CASSPRPRTSGNEQFF
TGTGCCAGCAGCCCCCGGCCTCGGACTAGCGGGAATGAGCAGTTCTTC
>TRBV4-3|NA|TRBJ1-1|NA
CASSLGDMNTEAFF
TGCGCCAGCAGCTTAGGGGATATGAACACTGAAGCTTTCTTT
>TRBV4-1|NA|TRBJ2-1|NA
CASSQLDEQFF
TGCGCCAGCAGCCAGTTGGATGAGCAGTTCTTC
>TRBV19|TRBD1|TRBJ2-5|NA
CASSPSGQGAETQYF
TGTGCCAGTAGTCCATCGGGACAGGGGGCGGAGACCCAGTACTTC
>TRBV6-1|NA|TRBJ1-5|NA
CASSPFVGSNQPQHF
TGTGCCAGCAGTCCGTTTGTGGGTAGCAATCAGCCCCAGCATTTT
>TRBV5-1|NA|TRBJ2-7|NA
CASSLTGGTYEQYF
TGCGCCAGCAGCTTGACAGGAGGCACCTACGAGCAGTACTTC
>TRBV18|TRBD2|TRBJ2-7|NA
CASSPLSGGKSYEQYF
TGTGCCAGCTCACCCCTAAGCGGGGGGAAATCCTACGAGCAGTACTTC
>TRBV23-1|NA|TRBJ2-1|NA
CASSLRARAYEQFF
TGCGCCAGCAGTCTTAGGGCCAGGGCTTATGAGCAGTTCTTC
>TRBV29-1|NA|TRBJ2-7|NA
CSVEAPAGTAYEQYF
TGCAGCGTTGAGGCCCCCGCGGGGACGGCCTACGAGCAGTACTTC
>TRBV29-1|TRBD1|TRBJ2-5|NA
CSVGDSLKETQYF
TGCAGCGTGGGGGACAGCTTGAAAGAGACCCAGTACTTC
>TRBV13|NA|TRBJ2-2|NA
CASMSGANTGELFF
TGTGCCAGCATGTCAGGGGCGAACACCGGGGAGCTGTTTTTT
>TRBV3-1|TRBD2|TRBJ2-3|NA
CASRSGGGTDTQYF
TGTGCCAGCAGGAGCGGGGGGGGCACAGATACGCAGTATTTT
>TRBV6-2/TRBV6-3|TRBD1|TRBJ2-4|NA
CASSYSSSGGAIQYF
TGTGCCAGCAGTTACTCGAGCTCAGGGGGCGCCATTCAGTACTTC
>TRBV11-3|TRBD1|TRBJ1-5|NA
CASSTRTGHNQPQHF
TGTGCCAGCAGCACTCGGACAGGGCACAATCAGCCCCAGCATTTT
>TRBV7-2|NA|TRBJ2-3|NA
CASSVRSSTDTQYF
TGTGCCAGCAGCGTCAGGAGCAGCACAGATACGCAGTATTTT
>TRBV4-2|NA|TRBJ1-5|NA
CASSPWGHSNQPQHF
TGTGCCAGCAGCCCGTGGGGCCATAGCAATCAGCCCCAGCATTTT
>TRBV28|NA|TRBJ2-5|NA
CASSPPLRRSNQETQYF
TGTGCCAGCAGTCCCCCGTTGCGACGGAGTAACCAAGAGACCCAGTACTTC
>TRBV11-3|NA|TRBJ2-1|NA
CASSLELATNEQFF
TGTGCCAGCAGCTTAGAACTAGCAACCAATGAGCAGTTCTTC
>TRBV7-7|TRBD1|TRBJ2-5|NA
CASSSRGPQETQYF
TGTGCTAGCAGCTCCAGGGGGCCCCAAGAGACCCAGTACTTC
>TRBV15|TRBD2|TRBJ2-1|NA
CATGSGGNYNEQFF
TGTGCCACCGGTAGCGGGGGGAACTACAATGAGCAGTTCTTC
>TRBV5-1|TRBD2|TRBJ2-1|NA
CASSLLSGGSNEQFF
TGCGCCAGCAGCCTCCTTAGCGGGGGGTCCAATGAGCAGTTCTTC
>TRBV28|NA|TRBJ1-2|NA
CASSLSRGYGYTF
TGTGCCAGCAGTTTATCGAGGGGCTATGGCTACACCTTC
>TRBV7-2|NA|TRBJ2-3|NA
CASSLGLRTDTQYF
TGTGCCAGCAGCTTGGGACTGCGCACAGATACGCAGTATTTT
>TRBV18|NA|TRBJ2-7|once
CASSPIHREYGEQYF
TGTGCCAGCTCACCAATCCACAGGGAATATGGCGAGCAGTACTTC
>TRBV5-1|NA|TRBJ2-3|NA
CASSLGQVSTDTQYF
TGCGCCAGCAGCTTGGGACAGGTTAGCACAGATACGCAGTATTTT
>TRBV11-2|NA|TRBJ1-2|once
CASSEQQGNGYTF
TGTGCCAGCAGCGAACAACAGGGAAATGGCTACACCTTC
>TRBV30|NA|TRBJ1-1|few
CAWSPQMNTEAFF
TGTGCCTGGAGTCCACAGATGAACACTGAAGCTTTCTTT
>TRBV5-1|TRBD1|TRBJ2-3|NA
CASGTGATDTQYF
TGCGCCAGCGGGACAGGGGCCACAGATACGCAGTATTTT
>TRBV7-6|NA|TRBJ2-5|NA
CASSSGAQGTETQYF
TGTGCTAGCAGCTCCGGGGCTCAGGGCACAGAGACCCAGTACTTC
>TRBV9|NA|TRBJ1-2|NA
CASSVRDTDLYTF
TGTGCCAGCAGCGTCCGGGACACCGACCTCTACACCTTC
>TRBV20-1|TRBD1|TRBJ2-1|NA
CSARDRVRAGNEQFF
TGCAGTGCTCGGGACAGGGTTCGGGCTGGCAATGAGCAGTTCTTC
>TRBV11-1|NA|TRBJ2-3|NA
CASRDQAMAVTQYF
TGTGCCAGCAGGGACCAGGCAATGGCGGTTACGCAGTATTTT
>TRBV7-9|TRBD1|TRBJ2-3|NA
CASSSTGVSPDTQYF
TGTGCCAGCAGCTCCACAGGGGTTAGCCCAGATACGCAGTATTTT
>TRBV20-1|NA|TRBJ1-5|NA
CSARDLLSGYNQPQHF
TGCAGTGCTAGAGATCTTTTGTCCGGATACAATCAGCCCCAGCATTTT
>TRBV11-2|NA|TRBJ2-3|NA
CASSFGADTQYF
TGTGCCAGCAGCTTTGGGGCAGATACGCAGTATTTT
>TRBV12-3/TRBV12-4|NA|TRBJ1-2|NA
CASSFGGAYGYTF
TGTGCCAGCAGTTTTGGCGGGGCCTATGGCTACACCTTC
>TRBV10-3|TRBD1|TRBJ2-7|NA
CAISPGTGMAEQYF
TGTGCCATCAGTCCGGGGACAGGGATGGCCGAGCAGTACTTC
>TRBV2|NA|TRBJ2-7|once
CARSSSRSSYEQYF
TGTGCCAGATCATCGAGCAGGAGCTCCTACGAGCAGTACTTC
>TRBV18|NA|TRBJ2-1|NA
CASSPSALNNEQFF
TGTGCCAGCTCACCATCTGCGCTAAACAATGAGCAGTTCTTC
>TRBV15|NA|TRBJ2-3|NA
CATSRAGSSTDTQYF
TGTGCCACCAGCAGGGCAGGGTCAAGCACAGATACGCAGTATTTT
>TRBV2|NA|TRBJ2-1|NA
CASSEGLVNEQFF
TGTGCCAGCAGTGAGGGGCTAGTCAATGAGCAGTTCTTC